This T cell receptor (beta chain) was identified in a study of T cells after yellow fever vaccination. Study-wide results and caveats: A large majority of primary-vaccination clones showed up again after the booster (96% CD4, around 85% CD8). Clonotypes shared by both compartments, CD4 and CD8, made up a small share.

A note on this clonotype: Its specificity is unknown.

TCRdb reprocessed the 5' RACE reads via MiXCR and lists one record per CDR3 protein. Altogether under 600,000 distinct CDR3 sequences are present, roughly 14% being singletons, with the ten largest covering 11% to 15%. The source is a man aged 25-45 years who received the YFV17D yellow fever vaccine. This specimen was PBMCs, taken on the day of the yellow fever booster vaccination.

The CDR3: CASSQERGMGSGNTIYF. Here the CDR3 DNA reads TGTGCCAGCAGCCAAGAGCGGGGGATGGGGTCTGGAAACACCATATATTTT. The chain links TRBV4-2 to TRBJ1-3, with D perhaps TRBD1 (5 bases). V lost 0 bases, J lost 1 base, and 13 bases lay in between. The CDR3 spans 17 residues. Germline-derived CDR1 and CDR2 are LGHNA and YNFKEQ.